This record covers a single T cell receptor (beta chain). This table comes from immunoSEQ multiplex PCR, and its TCRdb copy is limited to in-frame clones, with some not included. Among about 1,800,000 clones, approximately 95% were seen once, and the ten largest hold 0.95% to 1.5%. The CDR3 consists of 11 residues. From germline, CDR1 is DFQATT and CDR2 SNEGSKA (reference sequence). Trimming removed 6 bases at V and 3 bases at J, with 9 bases between. Cells designated naive CD8 were CD45RO-negative and were positively selected for CCR7, with terminally differentiated effector memory CD45RA+ cells excluded. This sample was included in a study of shared clonotypes between healthy human individuals.

This clonotype was obtained from a man younger than 30 in good health. Specimen: naive CD8+ T cells sorted from blood. This rearrangement joins TRBV20-1 to TRBJ2-7; D is unclear. CDR3 DNA: TGCAGTGCCTGGGATGGCTACGAGCAGTACTTC. This sequence encodes CSAWDGYEQYF.